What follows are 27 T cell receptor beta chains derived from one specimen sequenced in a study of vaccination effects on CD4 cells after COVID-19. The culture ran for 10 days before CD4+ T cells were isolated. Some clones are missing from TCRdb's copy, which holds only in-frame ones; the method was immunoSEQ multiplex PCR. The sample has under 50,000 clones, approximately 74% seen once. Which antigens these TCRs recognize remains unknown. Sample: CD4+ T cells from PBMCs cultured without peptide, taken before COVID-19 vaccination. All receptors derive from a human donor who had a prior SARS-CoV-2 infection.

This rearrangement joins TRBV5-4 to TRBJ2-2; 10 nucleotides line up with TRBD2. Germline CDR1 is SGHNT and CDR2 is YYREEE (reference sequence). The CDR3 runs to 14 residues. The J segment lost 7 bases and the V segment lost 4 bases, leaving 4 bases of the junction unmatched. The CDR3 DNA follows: TGTGCCAGCAGCCTAGCGGGAGTTATCGGGGAGCTGTTTTTT. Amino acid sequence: CASSLAGVIGELFF.

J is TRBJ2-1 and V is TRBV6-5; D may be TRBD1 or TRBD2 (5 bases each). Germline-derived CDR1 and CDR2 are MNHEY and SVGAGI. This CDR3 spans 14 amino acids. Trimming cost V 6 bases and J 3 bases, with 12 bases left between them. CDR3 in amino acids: CASSGTAGYNEQFF. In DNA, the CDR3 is TGTGCCAGCAGCGGGACGGCAGGCTACAATGAGCAGTTCTTC.

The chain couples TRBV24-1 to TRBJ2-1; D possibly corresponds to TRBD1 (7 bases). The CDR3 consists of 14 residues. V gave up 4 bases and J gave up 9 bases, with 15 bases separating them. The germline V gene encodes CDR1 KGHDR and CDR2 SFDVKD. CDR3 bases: TGTGCCACCAGTGACCCCAGGGGGGCCCCTGAGCAGTTCTTC. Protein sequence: CATSDPRGAPEQFF.

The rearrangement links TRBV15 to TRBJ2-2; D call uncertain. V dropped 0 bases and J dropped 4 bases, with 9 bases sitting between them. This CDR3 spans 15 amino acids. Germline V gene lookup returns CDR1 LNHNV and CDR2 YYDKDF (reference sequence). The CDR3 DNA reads TGTGCCACCAGCAGAGATTCCCCATTCACCGGGGAGCTGTTTTTT. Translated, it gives CATSRDSPFTGELFF.

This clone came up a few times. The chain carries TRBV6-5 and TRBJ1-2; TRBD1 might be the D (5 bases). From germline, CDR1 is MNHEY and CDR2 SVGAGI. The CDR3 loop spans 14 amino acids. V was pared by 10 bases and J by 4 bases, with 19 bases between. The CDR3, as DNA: TGTGCCACCTCCGGACATGGGAGGACCTATGGCTACACCTTC. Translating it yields CATSGHGRTYGYTF.

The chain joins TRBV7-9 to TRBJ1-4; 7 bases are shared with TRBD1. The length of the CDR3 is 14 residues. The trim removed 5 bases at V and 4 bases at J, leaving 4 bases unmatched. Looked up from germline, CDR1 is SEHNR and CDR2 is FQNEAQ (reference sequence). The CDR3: CASSPGQLNEKLFF. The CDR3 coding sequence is TGTGCCAGCAGCCCGGGACAGCTTAATGAAAAACTGTTTTTT.

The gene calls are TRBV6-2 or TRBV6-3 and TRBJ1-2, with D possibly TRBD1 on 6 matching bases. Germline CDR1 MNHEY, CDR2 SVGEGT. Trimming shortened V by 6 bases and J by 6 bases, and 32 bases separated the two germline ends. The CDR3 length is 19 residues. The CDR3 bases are TGTGCCAGCAGCCACGTACGCCCGAACAGGGAAGGGCGAGGAGATGGCTACACCTTC. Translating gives CASSHVRPNREGRGDGYTF.

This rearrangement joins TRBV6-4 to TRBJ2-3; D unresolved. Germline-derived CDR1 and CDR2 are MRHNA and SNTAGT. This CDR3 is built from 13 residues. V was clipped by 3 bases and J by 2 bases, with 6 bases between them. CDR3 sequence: CASSETFTDTQYF. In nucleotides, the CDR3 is TGTGCCAGCAGTGAAACCTTCACAGATACGCAGTATTTT.

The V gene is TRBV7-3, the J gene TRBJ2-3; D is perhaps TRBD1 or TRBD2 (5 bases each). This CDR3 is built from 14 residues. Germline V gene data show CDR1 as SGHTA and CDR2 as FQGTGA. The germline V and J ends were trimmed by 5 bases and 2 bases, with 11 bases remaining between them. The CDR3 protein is CASSPGRLTDTQYF. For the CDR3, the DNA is TGTGCCAGCAGCCCGGGACGGCTCACAGATACGCAGTATTTT.

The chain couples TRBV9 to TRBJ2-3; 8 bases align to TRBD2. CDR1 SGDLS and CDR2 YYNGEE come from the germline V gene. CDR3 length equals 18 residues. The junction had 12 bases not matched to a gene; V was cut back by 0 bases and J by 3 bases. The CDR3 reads CASSVGAGGWGGTDTQYF. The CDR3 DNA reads TGTGCCAGCAGCGTAGGTGCGGGGGGCTGGGGAGGGACAGATACGCAGTATTTT.

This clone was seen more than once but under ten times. DNA of the CDR3: TGTGCCAGTAGTAAGGGGAGCAATCAGCCCCAGCATTTT. Protein: CASSKGSNQPQHF. J is TRBJ1-5 and V is TRBV19; a weak D match, TRBD1 (5 bases). The CDR3 has 13 residues. The V end was cut by 4 bases, the J end by 1 base, with 5 bases between. CDR1 is LNHDA and CDR2 is SQIVND in the germline V gene (reference sequence).

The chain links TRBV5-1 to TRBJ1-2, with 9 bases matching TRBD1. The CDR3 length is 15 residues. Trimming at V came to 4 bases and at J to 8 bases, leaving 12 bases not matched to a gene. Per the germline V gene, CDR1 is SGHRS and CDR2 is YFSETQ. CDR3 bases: TGCGCCAGCAGCCCAGGGGGGGGACAGGGTCGCGGCTACACCTTC. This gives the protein CASSPGGGQGRGYTF. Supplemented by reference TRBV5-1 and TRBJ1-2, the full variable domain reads KAGVTQTPRYLIKTRGQQVTLSCSPISGHRSVSWYQQTPGQGLQFLFEYFSETQRNKGNFPGRFSGRQFSNSRSEMNVSTLELGDSALYLCASSPGGGQGRGYTFGSGTRLTVV.

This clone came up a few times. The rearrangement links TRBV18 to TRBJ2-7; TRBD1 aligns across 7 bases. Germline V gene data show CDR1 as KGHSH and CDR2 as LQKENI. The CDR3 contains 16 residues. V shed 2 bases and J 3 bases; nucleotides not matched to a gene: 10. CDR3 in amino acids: CASSPRASGGVYEQYF. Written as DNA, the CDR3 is TGTGCCAGCTCACCAAGAGCTTCAGGGGGAGTCTACGAGCAGTACTTC.

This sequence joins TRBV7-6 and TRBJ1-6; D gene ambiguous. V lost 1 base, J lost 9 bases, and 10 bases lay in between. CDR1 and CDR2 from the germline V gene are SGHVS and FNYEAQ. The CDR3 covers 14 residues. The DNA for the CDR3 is TGTGCCAGCAGCTTAGTAGGGTTCGCTTCACCCCTCCACTTT. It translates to CASSLVGFASPLHF.

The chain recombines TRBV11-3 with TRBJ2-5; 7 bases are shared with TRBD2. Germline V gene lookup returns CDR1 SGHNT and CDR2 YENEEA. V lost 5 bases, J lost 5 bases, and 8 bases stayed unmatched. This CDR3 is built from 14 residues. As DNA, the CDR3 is TGTGCCAGCAGCCCCCTTCGGCGGGGGGAGACCCAGTACTTC. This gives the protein CASSPLRRGETQYF. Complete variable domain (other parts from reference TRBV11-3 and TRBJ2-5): EAGVVQSPRYKIIEKKQPVAFWCNPISGHNTLYWYLQNLGQGPELLIRYENEEAVDDSQLPKDRFSAERLKGVDSTLKIQPAELGDSAVYLCASSPLRRGETQYFGPGTRLLVL.

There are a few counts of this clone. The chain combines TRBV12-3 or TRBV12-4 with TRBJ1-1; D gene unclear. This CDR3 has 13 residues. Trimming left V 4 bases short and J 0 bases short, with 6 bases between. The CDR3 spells CASSSGLNTEAFF. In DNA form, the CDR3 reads TGTGCCAGCAGTTCTGGACTGAACACTGAAGCTTTCTTT.

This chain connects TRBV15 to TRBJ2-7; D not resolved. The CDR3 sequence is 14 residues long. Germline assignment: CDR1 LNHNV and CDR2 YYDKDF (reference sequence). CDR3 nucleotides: TGTGCGACCTCATTGGGGTCTCGAGGATACGAGCAGTACTTC. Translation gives CATSLGSRGYEQYF.

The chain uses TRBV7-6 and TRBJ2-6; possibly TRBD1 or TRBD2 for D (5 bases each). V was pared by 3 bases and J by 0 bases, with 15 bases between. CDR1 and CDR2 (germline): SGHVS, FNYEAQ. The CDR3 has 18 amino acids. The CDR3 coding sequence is TGTGCCAGCAGCTTCCGGGGCCCCGAGGCCTCTGGGGCCAACGTCCTGACTTTC. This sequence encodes CASSFRGPEASGANVLTF.

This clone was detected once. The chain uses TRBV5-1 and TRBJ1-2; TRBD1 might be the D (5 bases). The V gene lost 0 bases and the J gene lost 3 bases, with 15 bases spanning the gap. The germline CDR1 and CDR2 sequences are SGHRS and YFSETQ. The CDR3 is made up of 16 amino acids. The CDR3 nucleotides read TGCGCCAGCAGCTTGGCCGGGGGGGTCTGGGACTATGGCTACACCTTC. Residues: CASSLAGGVWDYGYTF.

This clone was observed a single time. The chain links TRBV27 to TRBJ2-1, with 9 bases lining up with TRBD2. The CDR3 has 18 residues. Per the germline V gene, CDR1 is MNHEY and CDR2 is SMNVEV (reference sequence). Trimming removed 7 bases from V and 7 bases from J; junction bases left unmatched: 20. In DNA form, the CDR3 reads TGTGCCAGCACTTCCATGACAGGGAACCTCCTAGCGGGAAATGAGCAGTTCTTC. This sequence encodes CASTSMTGNLLAGNEQFF.

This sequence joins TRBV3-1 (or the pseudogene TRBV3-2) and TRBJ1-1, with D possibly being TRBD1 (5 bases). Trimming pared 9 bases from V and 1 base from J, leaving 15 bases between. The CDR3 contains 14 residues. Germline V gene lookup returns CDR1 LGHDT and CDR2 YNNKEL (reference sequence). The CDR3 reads CASQTVAGNTEAFF. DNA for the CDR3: TGTGCCAGTCAGACAGTTGCAGGGAACACTGAAGCTTTCTTT.

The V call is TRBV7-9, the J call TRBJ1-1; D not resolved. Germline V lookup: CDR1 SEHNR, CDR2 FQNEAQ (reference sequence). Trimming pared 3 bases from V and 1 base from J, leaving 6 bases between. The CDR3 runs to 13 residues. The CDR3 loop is CASSFDGNTEAFF. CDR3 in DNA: TGTGCCAGCAGCTTTGATGGGAACACTGAAGCTTTCTTT.

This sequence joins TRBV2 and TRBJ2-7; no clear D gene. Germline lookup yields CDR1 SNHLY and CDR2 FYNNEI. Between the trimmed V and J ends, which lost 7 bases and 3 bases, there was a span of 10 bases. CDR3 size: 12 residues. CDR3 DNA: TGTGCCAGCAACCTGGGGAACTACGAGCAGTACTTC. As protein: CASNLGNYEQYF.

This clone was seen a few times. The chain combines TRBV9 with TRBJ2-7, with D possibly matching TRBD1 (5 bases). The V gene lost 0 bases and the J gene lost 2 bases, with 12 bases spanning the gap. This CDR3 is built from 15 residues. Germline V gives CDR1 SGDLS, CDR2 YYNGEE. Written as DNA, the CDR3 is TGTGCCAGCAGCGTAGCTTCAGGGCTCCCCTACGAGCAGTACTTC. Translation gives CASSVASGLPYEQYF.

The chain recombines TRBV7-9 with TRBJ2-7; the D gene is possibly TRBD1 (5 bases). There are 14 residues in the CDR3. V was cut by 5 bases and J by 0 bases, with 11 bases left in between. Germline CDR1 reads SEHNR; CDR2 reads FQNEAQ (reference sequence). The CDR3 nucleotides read TGTGCCAGCAGCCCCGGACACAGCTCCTACGAGCAGTACTTC. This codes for CASSPGHSSYEQYF. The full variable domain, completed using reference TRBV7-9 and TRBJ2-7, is DTGVSQNPRHKITKRGQNVTFRCDPISEHNRLYWYRQTLGQGPEFLTYFQNEAQLEKSRLLSDRFSAERPKGSFSTLEIQRTEQGDSAMYLCASSPGHSSYEQYFGPGTRLTVT.

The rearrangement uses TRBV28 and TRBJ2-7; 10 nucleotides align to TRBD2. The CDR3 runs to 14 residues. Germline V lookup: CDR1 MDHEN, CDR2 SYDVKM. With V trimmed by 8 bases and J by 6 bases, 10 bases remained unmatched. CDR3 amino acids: CASLVLAGESEQYF. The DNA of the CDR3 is TGTGCCAGCCTCGTCCTAGCGGGAGAGTCCGAGCAGTACTTC.

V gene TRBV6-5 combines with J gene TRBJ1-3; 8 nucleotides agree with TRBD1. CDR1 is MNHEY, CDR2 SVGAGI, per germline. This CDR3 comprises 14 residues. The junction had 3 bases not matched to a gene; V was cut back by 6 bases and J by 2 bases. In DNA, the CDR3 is TGTGCCAGCAGCCTCAGGGGGCCTGGAAACACCATATATTTT. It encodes CASSLRGPGNTIYF.